The clone carrying this T cell receptor (beta chain) appeared a few times. The antigen is unknown. This record comes from a study of cytomegalovirus exposure and HLA in healthy donors. The CDR3 sequence is 13 residues long. From germline, CDR1 is MNHEY and CDR2 SVGAGI. The ends were cut back, 4 bases at V and 0 bases at J, with 7 bases in the middle. Whole-study results and caveats: Reports showed the classifier diagnosing cytomegalovirus status with high specificity and sensitivity. In most subjects, TCR beta sequences reportedly gave accurate predictions of HLA-A and HLA-B alleles.

The PCR contained 60 Vbeta and 13 Jbeta primers. Sequencing was performed with immunoSEQ multiplex PCR; in TCRdb, only in-frame clones are kept and a portion is missing. The sample has roughly 6,900 clones; around 53% are singletons. Sample: PBMCs. The chain combines TRBV6-5 with TRBJ2-7, with D hard to call. The receptor was derived from a man aged 25-45 years in good health and CMV-seropositive. The chain's CDR3 is CASSLHSSYEQYF. As DNA, the CDR3 is TGTGCCAGCAGTTTACACAGCTCCTACGAGCAGTACTTC.